Listed below are T cell receptor beta chains from one sample, sequenced in a study of blood T cell repertoires in COVID-19. The method was immunoSEQ multiplex PCR; TCRdb's version includes in-frame clones alone and lacks a portion of them. Of about 280,000 clones in the sample, just under 90% are singletons; the top ten hold 1.9%. Sequencing was performed on PBMCs or T cells enriched from blood (not recorded which). The receptors stem from an older woman who had recovered from COVID-19. CDR3s include the opening cysteine and the closing phenylalanine or tryptophan. The D gene is left open where the match is weak. Size is stated for part of the rows, as once, few or many counts, or as a class when the clone is expanded.

clone_size	v_call	d_call	j_call	cdr3_nt	cdr3_aa
-	TRBV21-1	-	TRBJ2-1	TGCCCAGAGTGCGGGACCAAATACAATGAGCAGTTCTTC	CPECGTKYNEQFF
-	TRBV11-2	TRBD1	TRBJ2-7	TGTGCCAGCAGCTTAGCAACCGGGACAGGGTGGGGCGAGCAGTACTTC	CASSLATGTGWGEQYF
-	TRBV11-3	-	TRBJ2-2	TGTGCCAGCAGCCGGGGGACCGTAAACACCGGGGAGCTGTTTTTT	CASSRGTVNTGELFF
-	TRBV4-1	TRBD2	TRBJ2-2	TGCGCCAGCAGCCAAGGACTAGCGGTCTCGAACACCGGGGAGCTGTTTTTT	CASSQGLAVSNTGELFF
few	TRBV7-9	-	TRBJ2-5	TGTGCCAGCAGCTTTTGGGCAGGTGGACAAGAGACCCAGTACTTC	CASSFWAGGQETQYF
-	TRBV11-1	-	TRBJ1-1	TGTGCCAGCAGCTCGGGGAGGGATTTGAGCACTGAAGCTTTCTTT	CASSSGRDLSTEAFF
-	TRBV9	TRBD1	TRBJ1-1	TGTGCCAGCAGCACAGAACAGGGGGCGAAATCAACGAACACTGAAGCTTTCTTT	CASSTEQGAKSTNTEAFF
-	TRBV15	-	TRBJ2-3	TGTGCCACCAGCAGAGATCAGCTGGTGACTAGCACAGATACGCAGTATTTT	CATSRDQLVTSTDTQYF
-	TRBV19	TRBD1	TRBJ1-5	TGTGCCAGTAGTTCAACAGGGGGCGCGGGCAATCAGCCCCAGCATTTT	CASSSTGGAGNQPQHF
-	TRBV7-2	-	TRBJ1-6	TGTGCCAGCAGCTTACTGGGGCAGGGGAGCTCACCCCTCCACTTT	CASSLLGQGSSPLHF
few	TRBV2	TRBD1	TRBJ1-2	TGTGCCAGCCCCGGGACAGCGAACTATGGCTACACCTTC	CASPGTANYGYTF
-	TRBV28	-	TRBJ1-1	TGTGCCAGCAGTCTCGAAACAACTGAAGCTTTCTTT	CASSLETTEAFF
-	TRBV9	-	TRBJ2-3	TGTGCCAGCACCCAACTTCGGGGAGGGGGAAATTTTTATACGCAGTATTTT	CASTQLRGGGNFYTQYF
once	TRBV2	TRBD1	TRBJ2-4	TGTGCCAGCCGCTTTGATAGGACAGGGGTAAAAAACATTCAGTACTTC	CASRFDRTGVKNIQYF
-	TRBV7-9	-	TRBJ1-1	TGTGCCAGCAGCTTAGCAGGGCGAGCGGACACTGAAGCTTTCTTT	CASSLAGRADTEAFF
-	TRBV27	-	TRBJ1-1	TGTGCCAGCAGTGAGAAACAGACCATGAACACTGAAGCTTTCTTT	CASSEKQTMNTEAFF
-	TRBV7-9	TRBD1	TRBJ2-7	TGTGCCAGCAGCTTGGGGGTGACAGGGCGGGAGCAGTACTTC	CASSLGVTGREQYF
once	TRBV7-9	TRBD1	TRBJ1-2	TGTGCCAGCAGCGGACAGGGTTACTATGGCTACACCTTC	CASSGQGYYGYTF
-	TRBV5-4	TRBD2	TRBJ2-5	TGTGCCTGGGGGGTAGCGGGGCTCCAAGAGACCCAGTACTTC	CAWGVAGLQETQYF
once	TRBV7-3	TRBD1	TRBJ2-3	TGTGCCAGCAGCCTGGGCGGAAGGGGGCACACAGATACGCAGTATTTT	CASSLGGRGHTDTQYF
-	TRBV5-1	-	TRBJ2-3	TGCGCCAGCAGCTTGTCCGGGGGATACACAGATACGCAGTATTTT	CASSLSGGYTDTQYF
few	TRBV7-3	TRBD1	TRBJ2-7	TGTGCCAGCAGCCCCCAACCACCCGGGACAGGGGGCAGTGAGCAGTACTTC	CASSPQPPGTGGSEQYF
-	TRBV7-3	TRBD1	TRBJ2-5	TGTGCCAGCAGCTTAGGGGGGACAGGGGGTCCCCAGTACTTC	CASSLGGTGGPQYF
-	TRBV3-1/TRBV3-2	TRBD2	TRBJ2-5	TGTGCCAGCAGCCATAGTCTAGCGGGGCGCCGGGAGACCCAGTACTTC	CASSHSLAGRRETQYF
once	TRBV4-1	-	TRBJ2-5	TGCGCCAGCAGCCAACAACAGGTACAAGAGACCCAGTACTTC	CASSQQQVQETQYF
-	TRBV9	-	TRBJ1-5	TGTGCCAGCAGCGTAGATCATAGCAATCAGCCCCAGCATTTT	CASSVDHSNQPQHF
-	TRBV4-1	-	TRBJ1-2	TGCGCCAGCAGCCTTCTTGAGGGTAACTATGGCTACACCTTC	CASSLLEGNYGYTF
-	TRBV7-8	-	TRBJ2-7	TGTGCCAGCAGCTTAAACTACGACTACGAGCAGTACTTC	CASSLNYDYEQYF
-	TRBV5-1	-	TRBJ1-5	TGCGCCAGCAGCTTGGAAGGGGGTTATCAGCCCCAGCATTTT	CASSLEGGYQPQHF
-	TRBV11-2	-	TRBJ1-5	TGTGCCAGCAGCTCGTATAGCAATCAGCCCCAGCATTTT	CASSSYSNQPQHF
-	TRBV19	-	TRBJ1-4	TGTGCCAGTAGTGCCCGGACAGAGGCAGAAAAACTGTTTTTT	CASSARTEAEKLFF
-	TRBV4-2	TRBD1	TRBJ2-1	TGTGCCAGCAGCCACTCCCAGCAGGACAGGGATGAAAATGAGCAGTTCTTC	CASSHSQQDRDENEQFF
-	TRBV6-5	TRBD2	TRBJ2-7	TGTGCCAGCAGCCGCGAGAGGGACTATACCTACGAGCAGTACTTC	CASSRERDYTYEQYF
once	TRBV5-1	-	TRBJ2-6	TGCGCCTGCGAAGGAGGGTCTGGGGCCAACGTCCTGACTTTC	CACEGGSGANVLTF
-	TRBV27	-	TRBJ1-4	TGTGCCAGCAGCCAAGTGCGGGGGGCATACGAAAAACTGTTTTTT	CASSQVRGAYEKLFF
few	TRBV6-5	-	TRBJ1-3	TGTGCCAGCACCAAAACAGGCTCTGGAAACACCATATATTTT	CASTKTGSGNTIYF
-	TRBV27	-	TRBJ2-7	TGTGCCAGCAGTTCCCAAGACAACCGCTACGAGCAGTACTTC	CASSSQDNRYEQYF
-	TRBV7-9	-	TRBJ1-2	TGTGCCAGCAGCCGCTTTGAGGGGGACTATGGCTACACCTTC	CASSRFEGDYGYTF
once	TRBV10-1	TRBD1	TRBJ1-1	TGCGCCAGCAGTGACGGAACAGGGGGCACTGAAGCTTTCTTT	CASSDGTGGTEAFF
-	TRBV6-5	-	TRBJ1-5	TGTGCCAGCAGTTACTCGTTAGAACCCCAAAATCAGCCCCAGCATTTT	CASSYSLEPQNQPQHF